Below are 27 T cell receptor beta chains sequenced from a single sample in a study of blood T cell repertoires in COVID-19. Profiled with immunoSEQ multiplex PCR; TCRdb holds only in-frame clones, not every one. The repertoire holds approximately 310,000 clones, with around 90% as singletons. The sequencing sample was made of PBMCs or T cells enriched from blood (not recorded which). The receptors here all came from a man aged 60 to 75 who had recovered from COVID-19.

The chain is built from TRBV6-5 and TRBJ1-2, with a tentative D call TRBD1 (6 bases). CDR1 and CDR2 from the germline V gene are MNHEY and SVGAGI. The germline V and J ends were trimmed by 6 bases and 8 bases, with 10 bases remaining between them. The CDR3 has 11 amino acids. The CDR3 protein is CASSSGQGYTF. The DNA of the CDR3 is TGTGCCAGCAGCTCTGGACAGGGCTACACCTTC.

The chain recombines TRBV6-6 with TRBJ2-1, with 7 bases matching TRBD2. Germline V gene data show CDR1 as MNHNY and CDR2 as SVGAGI (reference sequence). The CDR3 loop spans 14 amino acids. V lost 4 bases and J lost 2; bases outside the gene matches: 2. This CDR3 reads CASSWGGPYNEQFF. CDR3 DNA: TGTGCCAGCAGTTGGGGAGGGCCCTACAATGAGCAGTTCTTC.

This sequence joins TRBV5-4 and TRBJ2-3; D not certain. V dropped 6 bases and J dropped 1 base, with 12 bases sitting between them. This CDR3 comprises 14 residues. Germline CDR1 and CDR2: SGHNT and YYREEE (reference sequence). This chain's CDR3 is CASIPDSRTDTQYF. In DNA, the CDR3 is TGTGCCAGCATCCCTGACTCCCGCACAGATACGCAGTATTTT.

V usage is TRBV6-4 and J usage is TRBJ2-2; D is perhaps TRBD2 (6 bases). V dropped 2 bases and J dropped 4 bases, with 14 bases sitting between them. CDR1 MRHNA and CDR2 SNTAGT come from the germline V gene. The CDR3 totals 16 residues. The CDR3 region is CASSDQPGALTGELFF. The DNA of the CDR3 is TGTGCCAGCAGTGACCAGCCGGGAGCCCTCACCGGGGAGCTGTTTTTT.

CDR3 protein: CASKTGGPKYEQYF. CDR3 DNA: TGTGCCAGCAAAACGGGAGGGCCGAAGTACGAGCAGTACTTC. This sequence joins TRBV28 and TRBJ2-7, with 8 bases aligning to TRBD2. The V and J ends lost 7 bases and 4 bases, in that order; junction bases with no gene match: 9. The CDR3 spans 14 residues. Germline CDR1 reads MDHEN; CDR2 reads SYDVKM.

This clone was observed once. CDR3 in DNA: TGTGCCAGCTCACCACTTAAACTGCGAGTGGCGGGACCTGGCACAGATACGCAGTATTTT. It translates to CASSPLKLRVAGPGTDTQYF. The rearrangement uses TRBV18 and TRBJ2-3; a possible D gene is TRBD2 (6 bases). The CDR3 sequence is 20 residues long. Germline CDR1 and CDR2: KGHSH and LQKENI. Trimming cost V 1 base and J 1 base, with 24 bases left between them. Drawing the rest from reference TRBV18 and TRBJ2-3, the complete variable domain is NAGVMQNPRHLVRRRGQEARLRCSPMKGHSHVYWYRQLPEEGLKFMVYLQKENIIDESGMPKERFSAEFPKEGPSILRIQQVVRGDSAAYFCASSPLKLRVAGPGTDTQYFGPGTRLTVL.

This chain links TRBV3-1 (or the pseudogene TRBV3-2) with TRBJ2-2, with 7 bases that match TRBD2. CDR3 length equals 14 residues. J gave up 6 bases and V 5 bases, and 6 bases lay outside the gene matches. Germline lookup yields CDR1 LGHDT and CDR2 YNNKEL (reference sequence). CDR3 protein: CASSLRTSPGELFF. The CDR3 region has the DNA TGTGCCAGCAGCTTACGGACTAGTCCCGGGGAGCTGTTTTTT.

The CDR3 DNA reads as TGTGCCAGCAGGGACCCGGGACAGGGGAATGAAAAACTGTTTTTT. Protein product: CASRDPGQGNEKLFF. V gene TRBV27 combines with J gene TRBJ1-4; 10 positions match TRBD1. This CDR3 is built from 15 residues. J was trimmed by 5 bases and V by 6 bases; bases with no gene match: 6. The germline V gene encodes CDR1 MNHEY and CDR2 SMNVEV (reference sequence).

The V and J genes are TRBV5-1 and TRBJ2-6, with a tentative D call TRBD1 (6 bases). CDR1 SGHRS and CDR2 YFSETQ come from the germline V gene. Between the trimmed V and J ends, which lost 1 base and 2 bases, there was a span of 10 bases. This CDR3 is 16 amino acids long. The CDR3: CASSLWSGAGANVLTF. CDR3 DNA: TGCGCCAGCAGCTTGTGGTCAGGGGCTGGGGCCAACGTCCTGACTTTC.

This sequence joins TRBV9 and TRBJ2-4; D gene unclear. In germline, CDR1 is SGDLS, CDR2 YYNGEE. CDR3 length: 15 residues. Trimming removed 4 bases at V and 6 bases at J, with 17 bases between. The CDR3 DNA sequence: TGTGCCAGCAGCCCAGGCTCCCTCGAAGCAAACATTCAGTACTTC. This translates into CASSPGSLEANIQYF.

Turning to this clone: The junction departs from germline at one end; a sequencing error may be responsible. V usage is TRBV28 and J usage is TRBJ1-6, with 7 bases fitting TRBD1. The length of the CDR3 is 12 residues. Germline CDR1 is MDHEN and CDR2 is SYDVKM. The CDR3 region has the DNA TGTGCCGGCAGGGACAGTAATTCACCCCTCCACTTT. This encodes CAGRDSNSPLHF.

The chain recombines TRBV13 with TRBJ1-3, with D maybe TRBD1 (5 bases). The CDR3 length is 15 residues. Per germline, CDR1 PRHDT and CDR2 FYEKMQ (reference sequence). V gave up 5 bases and J gave up 0 bases, with 11 bases separating them. CDR3 amino acids: CASSKLDSSGNTIYF. The CDR3 bases are TGTGCCAGCAGCAAGCTTGACAGCTCTGGAAACACCATATATTTT.

Comments on this clone: This CDR3 is also generated by other DNA sequences in the sample. This sequence joins TRBV27 and TRBJ2-7; 7 nucleotides align to TRBD2. Trimming cost V 6 bases and J 1 base; bases outside gene matches: 0. This CDR3 is built from 12 residues. Germline loops: CDR1 MNHEY, CDR2 SMNVEV (reference sequence). The chain's CDR3 is CASRGGSYEQYF. CDR3 sequence (DNA): TGTGCCAGCAGGGGGGGGTCCTACGAGCAGTACTTC.

This clone was observed a handful of times. The J gene is TRBJ2-7, the V gene TRBV7-9; 10 positions agree with TRBD1. This CDR3 has 15 residues. CDR1 and CDR2 (germline): SEHNR, FQNEAQ (reference sequence). V gave up 2 bases and J gave up 6 bases; unmatched junction bases: 7. In DNA, the CDR3 is TGTGCCAGCAGCTTACGGGACAGGGGCCTAGGCGAGCAGTACTTC. Translation: CASSLRDRGLGEQYF.

This clone was observed a handful of times. The rearrangement uses TRBV6-5 and TRBJ2-7; tentatively, D is TRBD2 (6 bases). Looked up from germline, CDR1 is MNHEY and CDR2 is SVGAGI. V dropped 7 bases and J dropped 6 bases, with 16 bases sitting between them. The CDR3 contains 13 residues. The CDR3 DNA sequence: TGTGCCAGCACCGTAGCGGCCTGGGGCGAGCAGTACTTC. Its protein is CASTVAAWGEQYF.

This clone was recorded a few times. The chain joins TRBV24-1 to TRBJ1-1; a possible D gene is TRBD1 (5 bases). The V end lost 12 bases, the J end lost 5 bases, and 18 bases lay between the germline ends. CDR3 length: 13 amino acids. Per germline, CDR1 KGHDR and CDR2 SFDVKD. The CDR3 coding sequence is TGTGCCTCTAGTGCAGGGCGGCGGACTGAAGCTTTCTTT. Translation: CASSAGRRTEAFF.

This rearrangement joins TRBV6-2 or TRBV6-3 to TRBJ2-7; TRBD2 aligns across 12 bases. The V and J ends lost 2 bases and 2 bases, in that order; junction bases with no gene match: 4. The CDR3 spans 16 residues. Germline V lookup: CDR1 MNHEY, CDR2 SVGEGT. DNA for the CDR3: TGTGCCAGCAGTTACGTGACTAGCGGGAGCCCCTACGAGCAGTACTTC. Its translation is CASSYVTSGSPYEQYF.

This clone was recorded a few times. CDR3 protein: CASSPGIRTDTQYF. CDR3 sequence (DNA): TGTGCCAGCAGCCCGGGAATACGGACAGATACGCAGTATTTT. The gene calls are TRBV11-2 and TRBJ2-3, with D perhaps TRBD2 (5 bases). Germline lookup yields CDR1 SGHAT and CDR2 FQNNGV. The V and J ends lost 5 bases and 3 bases respectively, with 12 bases between them. This CDR3 region has 14 residues.

The genes are TRBV11-2 and TRBJ2-1; 11 bases match TRBD2. V lost 3 bases to trimming and J lost 4 bases; unmatched junction nucleotides: 8. In germline, CDR1 is SGHAT, CDR2 FQNNGV. CDR3 length: 17 amino acids. The CDR3 loop is CASSLGSTSGIYNEQFF. CDR3 sequence (DNA): TGTGCCAGCAGCTTGGGATCGACTAGCGGGATATACAATGAGCAGTTCTTC.

V is TRBV20-1 and J is TRBJ2-5; D is unclear. Trimming left V 3 bases short and J 6 bases short, with 14 bases between. Germline CDR1 and CDR2: DFQATT and SNEGSKA (reference sequence). The CDR3 has 13 amino acids. CDR3 DNA sequence: TGCAGTGCTAGTCCCCTAGGTGTAAAGACCCAGTACTTC. It codes for CSASPLGVKTQYF.

The chain couples TRBV18 to TRBJ1-4, with TRBD1 as a possible D gene (5 bases). This CDR3 spans 13 amino acids. Trimming stripped 0 bases from V and 7 bases from J, with 6 bases between. From germline, CDR1 is KGHSH and CDR2 LQKENI. CDR3 sequence (DNA): TGTGCCAGCTCACCACCGGGGGGTGAAAAACTGTTTTTT. Its protein product is CASSPPGGEKLFF.

The genes are TRBV7-2 and TRBJ2-2, with 10 bases identical to TRBD1. The junction had 6 bases not matched to a gene; V was cut back by 4 bases and J by 4 bases. Germline CDR1 reads SGHTA; CDR2 reads FQGNSA. The CDR3 length is 16 residues. In DNA form, the CDR3 reads TGTGCCAGCAGCTACCGACAGGGGGCAAGCACCGGGGAGCTGTTTTTT. The encoded protein is CASSYRQGASTGELFF.

This chain uses TRBV11-2 with TRBJ2-2, with 9 bases matching TRBD2. The length of the CDR3 is 16 residues. With V trimmed by 1 base and J by 4 bases, 4 bases remained unmatched. Germline lookup yields CDR1 SGHAT and CDR2 FQNNGV. In DNA, the CDR3 is TGTGCCAGCAGCTTAGTGGCGGGAGGGGGCACCGGGGAGCTGTTTTTT. Its protein is CASSLVAGGGTGELFF.

The genes are TRBV11-2 and TRBJ1-5; D call uncertain. V was cut by 1 base and J by 4 bases, with 11 bases left in between. The germline CDR1 and CDR2 sequences are SGHAT and FQNNGV. This CDR3 has 15 residues. The CDR3 loop is CASSLAGLKNQPQHF. In nucleotides, the CDR3 is TGTGCCAGCAGCTTAGCCGGGTTGAAGAATCAGCCCCAGCATTTT.

The J gene is TRBJ1-1, the V gene TRBV29-1; D is possibly TRBD1 (6 bases). Germline assignment: CDR1 SQVTM and CDR2 ANQGSEA. The CDR3 contains 13 residues. V lost 6 bases and J lost 4, with 15 bases in between. This CDR3 reads CSVTPTGPTEAFF. In DNA, the CDR3 is TGCAGCGTAACCCCTACAGGGCCCACTGAAGCTTTCTTT.

This chain uses TRBV18 with TRBJ1-3; 8 nucleotides align to TRBD1. Germline V gene data show CDR1 as KGHSH and CDR2 as LQKENI. This CDR3 comprises 16 residues. V trimming: 3 bases; J trimming: 0 bases; junction bases outside the gene matches: 4. CDR3 in DNA: TGTGCCAGCTCACCGGGACAGGCGATCTCTGGAAACACCATATATTTT. Its translation is CASSPGQAISGNTIYF.

The chain recombines TRBV18 with TRBJ1-5; D ambiguous. Germline-derived CDR1 and CDR2 are KGHSH and LQKENI. V lost 6 bases to trimming and J lost 0 bases, with 18 bases between them. The CDR3 sequence is 17 residues long. The CDR3 DNA reads as TGTGCCAGCTCGCCGGGATCAGGATCGAATAGCAATCAGCCCCAGCATTTT. This gives the protein CASSPGSGSNSNQPQHF.